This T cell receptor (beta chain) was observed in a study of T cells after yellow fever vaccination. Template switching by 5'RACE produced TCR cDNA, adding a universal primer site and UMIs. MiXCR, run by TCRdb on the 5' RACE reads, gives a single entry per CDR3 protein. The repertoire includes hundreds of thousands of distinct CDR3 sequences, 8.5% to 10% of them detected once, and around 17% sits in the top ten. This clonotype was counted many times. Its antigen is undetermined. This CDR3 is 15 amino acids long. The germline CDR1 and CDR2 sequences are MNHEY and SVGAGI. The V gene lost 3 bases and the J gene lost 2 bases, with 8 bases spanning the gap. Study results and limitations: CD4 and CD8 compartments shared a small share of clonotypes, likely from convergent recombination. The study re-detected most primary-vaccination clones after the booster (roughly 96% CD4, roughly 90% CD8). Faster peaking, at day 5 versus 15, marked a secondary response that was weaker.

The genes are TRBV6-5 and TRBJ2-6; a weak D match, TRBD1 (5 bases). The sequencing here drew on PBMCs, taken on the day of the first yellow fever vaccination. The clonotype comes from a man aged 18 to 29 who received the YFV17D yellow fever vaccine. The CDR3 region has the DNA TGTGCCAGCAGTTATTTCAGGGCTGGGGCCAACGTCCTGACTTTC. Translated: CASSYFRAGANVLTF.